The 7 T cell receptor beta chains given below trace back to one sample, sequenced in a study of OX40 agonist ivuxolimab in advanced cancers. Some clones are missing from TCRdb's copy, which holds only in-frame ones; the method was immunoSEQ multiplex PCR. This table has some 130,000 clones, around 91% appearing once. Sample: CD4+ or CD8+ T cells sorted from blood, taken in a trial of the OX40 agonist ivuxolimab. The receptors stem from an adult with an advanced solid tumor such as melanoma, head and neck, liver or kidney cancer.

The chain links TRBV28 to TRBJ2-7; D gene uncertain. V was clipped by 3 bases and J by 2 bases, with 11 bases between them. Germline values: CDR1 MDHEN, CDR2 SYDVKM. The CDR3 runs 14 residues. DNA for the CDR3: TGTGCCAGCAGTTTGTTACAGCTCACCTACGAGCAGTACTTC. Translating gives CASSLLQLTYEQYF.

The CDR3 spells CASSIAGLSSYNEQFF. CDR3 nucleotide sequence: TGTGCCAGTAGTATAGCAGGGTTAAGCTCCTACAATGAGCAGTTCTTC. The chain recombines TRBV19 with TRBJ2-1; D is possibly TRBD1 (5 bases). Germline V gene data show CDR1 as LNHDA and CDR2 as SQIVND (reference sequence). The CDR3 runs to 16 residues. The V end was cut by 1 base, the J end by 0 bases, with 10 bases between.

The chain combines TRBV5-1 with TRBJ2-3; 9 bases agree with TRBD2. Per the germline V gene, CDR1 is SGHRS and CDR2 is YFSETQ. CDR3 length: 17 amino acids. V lost 4 bases, J lost 6 bases, and 15 bases stayed unmatched. The CDR3 DNA sequence: TGCGCCAGCAGCCCCTCCCTCCAGCGGGGGGCAACGGATACGCAGTATTTT. Protein sequence: CASSPSLQRGATDTQYF. Drawing the rest from reference TRBV5-1 and TRBJ2-3, the complete variable domain is KAGVTQTPRYLIKTRGQQVTLSCSPISGHRSVSWYQQTPGQGLQFLFEYFSETQRNKGNFPGRFSGRQFSNSRSEMNVSTLELGDSALYLCASSPSLQRGATDTQYFGPGTRLTVL.

The CDR3 here is CASSYLPGGSETQYF. DNA of the CDR3: TGTGCCAGCAGTTATTTACCCGGGGGCTCGGAGACCCAGTACTTC. The chain uses TRBV7-9 and TRBJ2-5; D might be TRBD1 or TRBD2, each matching 6 bases. The V gene's germline CDR1 is SEHNR and CDR2 FQNEAQ (reference sequence). V was cut by 6 bases and J by 5 bases, with 19 bases left in between. This CDR3 comprises 15 residues.

The chain employs TRBV2 and TRBJ2-1, with 7 bases that match TRBD1. Germline V gene sequence: CDR1 SNHLY, CDR2 FYNNEI. J lost 10 bases, V lost 6 bases, and 6 bases had no gene match. The CDR3 totals 12 residues. CDR3 protein: CASRVTGNEQFF. The CDR3 DNA is TGTGCCAGCAGGGTGACAGGGAACGAGCAGTTCTTC.

The gene calls are TRBV9 and TRBJ1-4, with D possibly matching TRBD1 (5 bases). This CDR3 has 15 residues. Germline CDR1 SGDLS, CDR2 YYNGEE. V was clipped by 0 bases and J by 0 bases, with 6 bases between them. CDR3 coding DNA: TGTGCCAGCAGCGTAGGACAGCCAACTAATGAAAAACTGTTTTTT. Amino acids: CASSVGQPTNEKLFF.

The chain joins TRBV29-1 to TRBJ2-6, with D unclear. The CDR3 sequence is 14 residues long. V was trimmed by 5 bases and J by 4 bases, leaving 12 bases between them. CDR1 is SQVTM and CDR2 is ANQGSEA in the germline V gene. CDR3 region: CSVSVAAGANVLTF. The CDR3 nucleotides read TGCAGCGTTTCAGTGGCAGCCGGGGCCAACGTCCTGACTTTC.